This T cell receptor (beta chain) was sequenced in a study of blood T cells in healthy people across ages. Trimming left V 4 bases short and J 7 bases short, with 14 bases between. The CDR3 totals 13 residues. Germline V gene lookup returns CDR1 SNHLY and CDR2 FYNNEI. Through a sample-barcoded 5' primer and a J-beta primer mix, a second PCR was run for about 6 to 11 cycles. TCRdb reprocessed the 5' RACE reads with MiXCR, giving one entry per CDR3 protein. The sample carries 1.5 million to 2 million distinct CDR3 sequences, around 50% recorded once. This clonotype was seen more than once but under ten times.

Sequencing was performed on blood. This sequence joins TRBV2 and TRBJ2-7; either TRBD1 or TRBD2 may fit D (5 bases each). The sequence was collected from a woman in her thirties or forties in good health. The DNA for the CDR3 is TGTGCCAGCAGTGTTCCCAGGGCGGGTGAGCAGTACTTC. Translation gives CASSVPRAGEQYF.